The 9 T cell receptor beta chains below all came from one sample that was sequenced in a study of T-cell reconstitution after alpha-beta-depleted transplantation in children. Molecular barcoding with unique molecular identifiers was used for the TCRbeta library. TCRdb reprocessed the PCR reads via MiXCR and lists one record per CDR3 protein. The sample yields about 90,000 distinct CDR3 sequences, 15% to 17% seen once. The sequences come from PBMCs, mostly from graft donor cells, collected 180 days after TCRalphabeta/CD19-depleted stem cell transplant. These TCRs come from a male patient between 2 and 10 years old who had a stem cell transplant for acute lymphoblastic leukemia, so the T cells may come from the graft donor.

The chain recombines TRBV29-1 with TRBJ2-6; 10 bases line up with TRBD1. The germline CDR1 and CDR2 sequences are SQVTM and ANQGSEA. V gave up 1 base and J gave up 4 bases; unmatched junction bases: 19. The CDR3 runs to 21 residues. The CDR3 loop is CSVEATGGRRSRFFGANVLTF. The DNA for the CDR3 is TGCAGCGTTGAAGCGACAGGGGGCCGAAGATCGCGCTTTTTCGGGGCCAACGTCCTGACTTTC.

The CDR3 nucleotides are TGCGCCAGCAGCTCTCACCGGGGGAGTGAAAAACTGTTTTTT. Translation: CASSSHRGSEKLFF. The gene calls are TRBV5-1 and TRBJ1-4, with D maybe TRBD1 (5 bases). The CDR3 extends over 14 amino acids. Deletions cut 3 bases from V and 7 bases from J, with 13 bases between. Germline V gene sequence: CDR1 SGHRS, CDR2 YFSETQ.

The table lists this clonotype with a few counts. The CDR3 DNA reads as TGTGCCACCTCCAACCTTAGACAGGGATACTACGAGCAGTACTTC. Translation: CATSNLRQGYYEQYF. The chain combines TRBV15 with TRBJ2-7; 7 bases line up with TRBD1. Germline CDR1 reads LNHNV; CDR2 reads YYDKDF (reference sequence). The CDR3 has 15 residues. Unmatched junction bases numbered 13, after V lost 8 bases and J lost 3 bases.

J is TRBJ1-2 and V is TRBV7-9; no reliable D call. V lost 1 base, J lost 3 bases, and 12 bases lay in between. CDR1 and CDR2 from the germline V gene are SEHNR and FQNEAQ (reference sequence). CDR3 length equals 15 residues. CDR3 sequence (DNA): TGTGCCAGCAGCTTAGTTGGGGATTACGACTATGGCTACACCTTC. This translates into CASSLVGDYDYGYTF.

J is TRBJ1-6 and V is TRBV5-1, with 7 bases aligning to TRBD1. This CDR3 region has 15 residues. Germline lookup yields CDR1 SGHRS and CDR2 YFSETQ. With V trimmed by 1 base and J by 6 bases, 4 bases remained unmatched. The CDR3 sequence is CASSLRQGGNSPLHF. CDR3 bases: TGCGCCAGCAGCTTGCGACAGGGAGGTAATTCACCCCTCCACTTT.

This clonotype was found many times. The chain combines TRBV7-8 with TRBJ1-2; 9 nucleotides match TRBD1. J was trimmed by 4 bases and V by 2 bases; bases with no gene match: 8. This CDR3 is 16 amino acids long. CDR1 is SGHVS and CDR2 is FQNEAQ in the germline V gene. This chain's CDR3 is CASSLSTGGDIYGYTF. DNA of the CDR3: TGTGCCAGCAGCTTATCGACAGGGGGGGATATCTATGGCTACACCTTC.

The chain recombines TRBV7-3 with TRBJ2-5; D remains unclear. The germline V gene encodes CDR1 SGHTA and CDR2 FQGTGA. The CDR3 is 13 residues long. Trimming shortened V by 3 bases and J by 5 bases, and 10 bases separated the two germline ends. CDR3: CASSFGPQETQYF. The CDR3 DNA is TGTGCCAGCAGCTTTGGCCCCCAGGAGACCCAGTACTTC.

In this sample, this clonotype turned up many times. In DNA form, the CDR3 reads TGCGCCAGCAGCCCATCCGACAGGGTAGATTATGGCTACACCTTC. The encoded protein is CASSPSDRVDYGYTF. The rearrangement joins TRBV4-3 to TRBJ1-2, with TRBD1 matching over 7 bases. Germline values: CDR1 LGHNA, CDR2 YSLEER. V was clipped by 4 bases and J by 5 bases; unmatched bases: 10. The CDR3 sequence is 15 residues long.

The V gene is TRBV10-3, the J gene TRBJ2-2; a weak D match, TRBD1 (5 bases). In germline, CDR1 is ENHRY, CDR2 SYGVKD. The CDR3 extends over 15 amino acids. V was shortened by 3 bases and J by 6 bases, with 14 bases between the two germline ends. The CDR3 protein is CAISEGRVNAGELFF. CDR3 in DNA: TGTGCCATCAGTGAAGGCAGGGTTAACGCCGGGGAGCTGTTTTTT.